This record concerns one T cell receptor (beta chain) sequence. The antigen this receptor binds is unknown. The input lacks base qualities; no much larger clone sits a single base away. Using immunoSEQ, frozen genomic DNA was subjected to high-throughput TCRbeta CDR3 sequencing, a process that included PCR amplification, mapping, bias correction and internal controls. The original methods were these. Productive rearrangements were kept, and unique TCRbeta sequences were defined by CDR3 nucleotide sequence plus V and J gene. A sequence counted as donor-reactive only if the sequence showed at least 5-fold expansion in CFSE-low cells compared with unstimulated pre-transplant cells and had a frequency of at least 0.01%. Minimum frequency thresholds were set for each subject on the basis of the unstimulated sample with the lowest template count, so that a detection power of at least 90% was ensured. Jensen-Shannon divergence between the top 1000 TCRbeta sequences post- versus pre-transplant served as the measure of repertoire turnover. Two-sided Fisher's exact tests were used to test for changes in the detection of donor-reactive sequences. TCRdb obtained this table from immuneACCESS and retained in-frame rearrangements with V and J assigned. These tables miss some clones; where compared with another copy, unresolved V genes account for less than half of the shortfall, and the remainder is unexplained. V, J and clone size were drawn from that table, and D and trimming were deduced from the DNA. Here the sample has nearly 45,000 clones; about 82% occur a single time. The biggest ten clones account for roughly 2.7% of the sample.

The sample comes from a study of T cell clones after liver transplantation (dated by TCRdb to about 2019). Study-level background: ITN030ST, the source of the samples, was a randomized trial that attempted immunosuppression withdrawal within 2 years of liver transplantation. Three of the eight recipients were HCV-positive; the others were transplanted for non-autoimmune, non-viral indications. Third party-reactive TCRbeta sequences from pre-transplant MLRs were also identified as an antigen-independent comparator for donor-reactive sequences. After a pre-transplant mixed lymphocyte reaction, TCRbeta sequencing was used to pinpoint donor-reactive T cell clones, which were subsequently tracked in post-transplant blood. Of the 8 liver transplant recipients making up the studied cohort, 3 were classified as tolerant and 5 as non-tolerant. The subjects received no induction therapy and were kept on standard immunosuppression until randomization at 12-24 months post-transplant. To count as tolerant, a recipient had to stay completely off immunosuppression for at least one year without liver enzymes climbing beyond twice the upper limit of normal. Blood samples were taken pre-transplant, pre-randomization before withdrawal, and post-randomization after full withdrawal or failed withdrawal. Findings and caveats that apply to the study as a whole: In two subjects, low numbers of available donor cells limited the measurable donor-reactive repertoire. Because of small, heterogeneous patient numbers and non-standardized post-transplant time points, the conclusions were only preliminary. Donor-reactive sequences decreased more than third party-reactive sequences, which suggests partial antigen-specific deletion that was not related to withdrawal success. When repertoire turnover was taken into account, detection of donor-reactive sequences was significantly reduced in 7 of 8 subjects for CD4 and in 8 of 8 subjects for CD8. Without allograft tissue specimens, donor-reactive T cells may have migrated into the graft rather than being deleted. Circulating donor-reactive CD4 TCRbeta sequences fell significantly post-transplant in 5 of 8 subjects, irrespective of tolerance or HCV status.

The germline V end is reduced by 6 bases and the J end by 0 bases; junction bases left unmatched: 6. Based on the germline V gene, the CDR1 and CDR2 sequences are SQVTM and ANQGSEA. CDR3 length: 14 amino acids, cysteine to phenylalanine. Of the read, only the CDR3 DNA is kept; its 42 bases are in frame from base 1. Unstimulated PBMCs, after thawing, were stained for CD3, CD4 and CD8 and then FACS-sorted into CD3+CD4+ and CD3+CD8+ populations. Each of the 8 studied subjects was randomized to immunosuppression withdrawal. The Qiagen DNeasy Blood and Tissue Kit was used for genomic DNA isolation. The source material was CD4+ T cells from blood, sampled 24 months after liver transplant. The chain uses TRBV29-1 and TRBJ2-3, with 7 bases aligning to TRBD1. The TCR comes from a human patient who received a liver transplant. Following transplantation, part of the T cell population may be supplied by the graft donor rather than the patient. The nucleotides are TGCAGCGTCCAACAGGGGATTAGCACAGATACGCAGTATTTT. Translation gives CSVQQGISTDTQYF.